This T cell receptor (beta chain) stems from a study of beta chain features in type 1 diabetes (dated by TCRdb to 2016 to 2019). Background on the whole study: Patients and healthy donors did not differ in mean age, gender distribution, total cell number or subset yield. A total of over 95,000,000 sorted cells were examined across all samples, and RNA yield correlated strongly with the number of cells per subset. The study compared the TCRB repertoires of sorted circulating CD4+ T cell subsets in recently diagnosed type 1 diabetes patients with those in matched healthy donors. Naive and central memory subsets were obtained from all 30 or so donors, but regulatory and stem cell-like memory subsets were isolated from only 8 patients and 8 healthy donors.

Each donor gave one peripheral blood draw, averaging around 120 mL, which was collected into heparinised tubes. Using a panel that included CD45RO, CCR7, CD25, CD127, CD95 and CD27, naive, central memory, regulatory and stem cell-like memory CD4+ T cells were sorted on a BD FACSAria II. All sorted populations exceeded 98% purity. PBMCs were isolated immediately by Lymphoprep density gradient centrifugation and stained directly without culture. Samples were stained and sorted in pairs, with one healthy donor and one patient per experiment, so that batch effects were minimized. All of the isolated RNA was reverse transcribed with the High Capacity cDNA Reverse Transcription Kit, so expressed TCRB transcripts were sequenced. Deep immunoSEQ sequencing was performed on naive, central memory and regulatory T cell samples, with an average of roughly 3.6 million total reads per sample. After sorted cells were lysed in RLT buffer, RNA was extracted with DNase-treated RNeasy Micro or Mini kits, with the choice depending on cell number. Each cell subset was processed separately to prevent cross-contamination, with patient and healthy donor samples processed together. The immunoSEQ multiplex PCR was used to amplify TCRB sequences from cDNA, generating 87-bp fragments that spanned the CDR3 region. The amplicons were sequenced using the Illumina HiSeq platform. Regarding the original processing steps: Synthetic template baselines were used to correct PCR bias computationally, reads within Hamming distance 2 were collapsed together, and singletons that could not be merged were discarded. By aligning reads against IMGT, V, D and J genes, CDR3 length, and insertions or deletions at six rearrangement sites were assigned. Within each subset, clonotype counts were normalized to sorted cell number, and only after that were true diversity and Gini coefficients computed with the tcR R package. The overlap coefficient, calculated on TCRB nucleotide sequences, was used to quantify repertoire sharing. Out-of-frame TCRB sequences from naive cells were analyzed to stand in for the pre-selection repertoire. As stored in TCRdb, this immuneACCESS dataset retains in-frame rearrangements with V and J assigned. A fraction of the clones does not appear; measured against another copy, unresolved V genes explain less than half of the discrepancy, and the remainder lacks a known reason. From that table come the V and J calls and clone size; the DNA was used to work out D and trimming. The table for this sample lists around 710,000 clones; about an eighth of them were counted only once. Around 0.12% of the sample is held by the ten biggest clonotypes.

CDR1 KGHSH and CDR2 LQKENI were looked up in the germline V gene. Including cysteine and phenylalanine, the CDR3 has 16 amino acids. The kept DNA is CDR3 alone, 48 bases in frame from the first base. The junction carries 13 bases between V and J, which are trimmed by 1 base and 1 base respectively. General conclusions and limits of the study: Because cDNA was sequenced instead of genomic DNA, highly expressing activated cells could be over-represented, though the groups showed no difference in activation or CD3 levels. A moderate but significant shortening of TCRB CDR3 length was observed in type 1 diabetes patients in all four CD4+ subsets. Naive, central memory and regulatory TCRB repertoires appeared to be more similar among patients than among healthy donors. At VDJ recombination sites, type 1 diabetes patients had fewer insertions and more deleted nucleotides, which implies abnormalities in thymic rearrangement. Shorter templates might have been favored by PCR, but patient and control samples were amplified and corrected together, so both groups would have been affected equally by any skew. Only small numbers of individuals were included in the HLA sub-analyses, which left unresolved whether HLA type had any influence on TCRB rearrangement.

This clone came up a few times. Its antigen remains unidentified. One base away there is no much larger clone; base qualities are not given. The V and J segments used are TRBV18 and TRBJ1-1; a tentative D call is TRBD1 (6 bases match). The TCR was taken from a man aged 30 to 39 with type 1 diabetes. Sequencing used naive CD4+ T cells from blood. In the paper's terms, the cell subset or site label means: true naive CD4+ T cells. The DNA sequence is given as TGTGCCAGCTCACCACTTACGACAGGTCAGAACACTGAAGCTTTCTTT. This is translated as CASSPLTTGQNTEAFF.